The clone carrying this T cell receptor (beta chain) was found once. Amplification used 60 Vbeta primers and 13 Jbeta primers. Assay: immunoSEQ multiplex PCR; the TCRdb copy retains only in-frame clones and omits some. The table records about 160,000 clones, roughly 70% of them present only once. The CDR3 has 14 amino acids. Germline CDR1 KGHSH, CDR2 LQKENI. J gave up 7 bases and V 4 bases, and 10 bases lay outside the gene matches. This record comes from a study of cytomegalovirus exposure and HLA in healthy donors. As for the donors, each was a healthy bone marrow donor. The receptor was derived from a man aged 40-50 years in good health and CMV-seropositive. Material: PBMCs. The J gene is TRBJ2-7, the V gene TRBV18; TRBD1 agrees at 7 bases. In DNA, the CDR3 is TGTGCCAGCTCACTCCTACGACAGGGAGAGGAGCAGTACTTC. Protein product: CASSLLRQGEEQYF.